Following are 8 T cell receptor beta chains from one sample sequenced in a study of blood T cells in healthy people across ages. Next came a second PCR, run for about 6 to 12 cycles, which used a sample-barcoded 5' primer along with a J-beta primer mix. TCRdb passed the 5' RACE reads through MiXCR, listing each CDR3 protein once. Among approximately 680,000 distinct CDR3 sequences listed, about a third were seen once. Material: blood. The receptor source for this set is a woman aged 80 or over in good health.

In its sample, this clonotype was seen many times. The chain recombines TRBV6-6 with TRBJ2-7; D gene unclear. The CDR3 has 15 residues. The ends were cut back, 8 bases at V and 2 bases at J, with 19 bases in the middle. Germline V gene data show CDR1 as MNHNY and CDR2 as SVGAGI (reference sequence). The CDR3 region has the DNA TGTGCCAGCGGCGATAGGACGGATTACCCCTACGAGCAGTACTTC. Translation: CASGDRTDYPYEQYF.

The genes are TRBV5-1 and TRBJ2-1; 11 bases fit TRBD2. V lost 1 base and J lost 10; bases outside the gene matches: 7. Germline V gene sequence: CDR1 SGHRS, CDR2 YFSETQ. The CDR3 loop spans 15 amino acids. CDR3 DNA: TGCGCCAGCAGCTTGAGGGATAGCGGGGGGGGCGAGCAGTTCTTC. Translation: CASSLRDSGGGEQFF.

This clonotype was counted ten times or more. The chain joins TRBV15 to TRBJ2-3, with 12 bases that match TRBD2. The V gene end was trimmed by 0 bases and the J gene end by 0 bases; junction bases not matched to a gene: 7. Germline V gene lookup returns CDR1 LNHNV and CDR2 YYDKDF (reference sequence). CDR3 length: 19 residues. CDR3 sequence (DNA): TGTGCCACCAGCAGAGATCGGCTAGCGGGGGGGCTTAGCACAGATACGCAGTATTTT. The encoded protein is CATSRDRLAGGLSTDTQYF.

This clonotype showed up many times. V and J are TRBV7-2 and TRBJ2-7; the D is unclear. The germline V gene has CDR1 SGHTA and CDR2 FQGNSA. This CDR3 contains 11 residues. V was cut by 4 bases and J by 6 bases, with 7 bases left in between. The CDR3 DNA reads TGTGCCAGCAGCTCCGACCTCGAGCAGTACTTC. This sequence encodes CASSSDLEQYF.

The sample holds many counts of this clonotype. The rearrangement uses TRBV20-1 and TRBJ2-5, with D perhaps matching TRBD2 (6 bases). Germline CDR1 reads DFQATT; CDR2 reads SNEGSKA (reference sequence). V was cut by 5 bases and J by 2 bases, with 15 bases left in between. This CDR3 has 14 residues. CDR3 coding DNA: TGCAGTGCTCCGTCGGCTAGCGCTCAAGAGACCCAGTACTTC. Its protein is CSAPSASAQETQYF.

The table lists this clonotype with a count of one. A much larger clonotype is one base distant, so this may be a read error. The CDR3 protein is CATSDTSGGPYNEQFF. The CDR3 DNA follows: TGTGCCACCAGTGACACCAGCGGGGGACCCTACAATGAGCAGTTCTTC. V and J are TRBV24-1 and TRBJ2-1, with 8 bases aligning to TRBD2. Germline V lookup: CDR1 KGHDR, CDR2 SFDVKD. The CDR3 contains 16 residues. V lost 4 bases to trimming and J lost 2 bases; unmatched junction nucleotides: 6.

This clonotype was detected a few times. The rearrangement links TRBV6-6 to TRBJ1-2; weak D call: TRBD1 (5 bases). This CDR3 has 12 residues. CDR1 and CDR2 from the germline V gene are MNHNY and SVGAGI (reference sequence). The V and J ends lost 5 bases and 6 bases respectively, with 10 bases between them. The CDR3 here is CASSTREDGYTF. The CDR3 bases are TGTGCCAGCAGTACCAGGGAGGATGGCTACACCTTC.

J is TRBJ1-2 and V is TRBV5-1; possibly TRBD1 for D (5 bases). This CDR3 comprises 17 residues. V lost 4 bases and J 0 bases, leaving 19 bases between the germline ends. Germline loops: CDR1 SGHRS, CDR2 YFSETQ. CDR3 sequence (DNA): TGCGCCAGCAGCCTTGACGACGGGCAGGGAGCTAACTATGGCTACACCTTC. It codes for CASSLDDGQGANYGYTF.